These T cell receptor beta chains were read from a single sample in a study of T cell changes during pregnancy in multiple sclerosis. Sequencing was performed with immunoSEQ multiplex PCR; in TCRdb, only in-frame clones are kept and a portion is missing. Altogether 45,000 or so clones are present, about 96% being singletons, with the ten largest covering 0.89%. The sequencing here drew on peripheral blood, taken in the second trimester of pregnancy. The receptor source for this set is a female donor with multiple sclerosis, enrolled in a pregnancy study. Both conserved end residues are part of each CDR3. Each record gives: J gene, D gene, clone size, V gene, CDR3 DNA, CDR3 protein. A D gene is named only where the DNA matches it firmly. Size is stated for part of the rows, as once, few or many counts, or as a class when the clone is expanded.

J gene: TRBJ1-3
D gene: TRBD1
clone size: .
V gene: TRBV5-6
CDR3 DNA: TGTGCCAGCAGCCCTGGGACAGGGGCGGCTGCTGGAAACACCATATATTTT
CDR3 protein: CASSPGTGAAAGNTIYF

J gene: TRBJ1-3
D gene: .
clone size: .
V gene: TRBV5-1
CDR3 DNA: TGCGCCAGCAGCTTGGAGGGACTCAGCTCTGGAAACACCATATATTTT
CDR3 protein: CASSLEGLSSGNTIYF

J gene: TRBJ2-7
D gene: .
clone size: .
V gene: TRBV13
CDR3 DNA: TGTGCCAGCAGCTACGACAGGGAGGACGAGCAGTACTTC
CDR3 protein: CASSYDREDEQYF

J gene: TRBJ1-4
D gene: TRBD1
clone size: .
V gene: TRBV14
CDR3 DNA: TGTGCCAGCAGCCAAGATTTGATAGGACAGGGTTTGGCTGAAAAACTGTTTTTT
CDR3 protein: CASSQDLIGQGLAEKLFF

J gene: TRBJ1-5
D gene: .
clone size: .
V gene: TRBV19
CDR3 DNA: TGTGCCAGTAGTATTTGGGGCAGGGGATGGGATCAGCCCCAGCATTTT
CDR3 protein: CASSIWGRGWDQPQHF

J gene: TRBJ1-2
D gene: .
clone size: .
V gene: TRBV7-2
CDR3 DNA: TGTGCCAGCAGCTTAGAACAGCTGAACTATGGCTACACCTTC
CDR3 protein: CASSLEQLNYGYTF

J gene: TRBJ2-2
D gene: .
clone size: .
V gene: TRBV9
CDR3 DNA: TGTGCCAGCAGCGTAGGGGGCGCGGCCGGGGAGCTGTTTTTT
CDR3 protein: CASSVGGAAGELFF

J gene: TRBJ2-7
D gene: TRBD1
clone size: .
V gene: TRBV27
CDR3 DNA: TGTGCCAGCAGTCCGATTGGGGACAGGAAGACCTACGAGCAGTACTTC
CDR3 protein: CASSPIGDRKTYEQYF

J gene: TRBJ2-7
D gene: .
clone size: .
V gene: TRBV18
CDR3 DNA: TGTGCCAGCTCACCAAACCAGGCCTCCTACGAGCAGTACTTC
CDR3 protein: CASSPNQASYEQYF

J gene: TRBJ2-3
D gene: TRBD2
clone size: .
V gene: TRBV7-3
CDR3 DNA: TGTGCCAGCAGCTTAAGAGGGGCTAGCGGGGGACCCACAGATACGCAGTATTTT
CDR3 protein: CASSLRGASGGPTDTQYF

J gene: TRBJ2-1
D gene: .
clone size: .
V gene: TRBV7-2
CDR3 DNA: TGTGCCAGCAGCTTACCGGCAGGGCCGAACAATGAGCAGTTCTTC
CDR3 protein: CASSLPAGPNNEQFF

J gene: TRBJ1-5
D gene: TRBD1
clone size: .
V gene: TRBV6-6
CDR3 DNA: TGTGCCAGCAGTTATCTATCGGACAGGGCGGGGCAGCCCCAGCATTTT
CDR3 protein: CASSYLSDRAGQPQHF

J gene: TRBJ1-6
D gene: TRBD1
clone size: .
V gene: TRBV5-1
CDR3 DNA: TGCGCCAGCAGCTTACAGGGGGACTATAATTCACCCCTCCACTTT
CDR3 protein: CASSLQGDYNSPLHF

J gene: TRBJ2-1
D gene: TRBD1
clone size: once
V gene: TRBV4-2
CDR3 DNA: TGTGCCAGCAGCCAAGTATCACAGGGGACCTACAATGAGCAGTTCTTC
CDR3 protein: CASSQVSQGTYNEQFF

J gene: TRBJ2-7
D gene: TRBD2
clone size: .
V gene: TRBV7-3
CDR3 DNA: TGTGCCAGCACTAAGGGAGGGCCAGCCTACGAGCAGTACTTC
CDR3 protein: CASTKGGPAYEQYF

J gene: TRBJ2-1
D gene: .
clone size: .
V gene: TRBV7-6
CDR3 DNA: TGTGCCAGCAGCTTACCCGCAGACTACAATGAGCAGTTCTTC
CDR3 protein: CASSLPADYNEQFF

J gene: TRBJ1-3
D gene: TRBD1
clone size: .
V gene: TRBV5-1
CDR3 DNA: TGCGCCAGCAGCTTGGAGGGACAGGGGAGGGGAAACACCATATATTTT
CDR3 protein: CASSLEGQGRGNTIYF

J gene: TRBJ2-7
D gene: TRBD1
clone size: .
V gene: TRBV6-5
CDR3 DNA: TGTGCCACTCGAGGGACAGGCGGTTACGAGCAGTACTTC
CDR3 protein: CATRGTGGYEQYF

J gene: TRBJ1-1
D gene: TRBD1
clone size: .
V gene: TRBV18
CDR3 DNA: TGTGCCAGCTCACCTTACCAGGGGGACACTGAAGCTTTCTTT
CDR3 protein: CASSPYQGDTEAFF

J gene: TRBJ1-2
D gene: .
clone size: .
V gene: TRBV7-9
CDR3 DNA: TGTGCCAGCAGCCGGGGAGGAGGGAGTAACTATGGCTACACCTTC
CDR3 protein: CASSRGGGSNYGYTF

J gene: TRBJ2-1
D gene: TRBD2
clone size: .
V gene: TRBV19
CDR3 DNA: TGTGCCAGTAGACGTGGGGCGATAAGCGGGAGGGCCAATGAGCAGTTCTTC
CDR3 protein: CASRRGAISGRANEQFF

J gene: TRBJ2-2
D gene: TRBD2
clone size: .
V gene: TRBV27
CDR3 DNA: TGTGCCAGCAGTTTACCCGGACTAGCGGTGAACACCGGGGAGCTGTTTTTT
CDR3 protein: CASSLPGLAVNTGELFF

J gene: TRBJ2-2
D gene: .
clone size: .
V gene: TRBV29-1
CDR3 DNA: TGCAGCGTCAAGAACACCGGGGAGCTGTTTTTT
CDR3 protein: CSVKNTGELFF

J gene: TRBJ2-7
D gene: TRBD2
clone size: .
V gene: TRBV18
CDR3 DNA: TGTGCCAGCTCACCACGCGCGGGACTAGCGGGGGGACCCTCCTACGAGCAGTACTTC
CDR3 protein: CASSPRAGLAGGPSYEQYF

J gene: TRBJ1-5
D gene: .
clone size: .
V gene: TRBV6-1
CDR3 DNA: TGTGCCAGCAGTGAAGCTCCGGGGGGTTATAGCAATCAGCCCCAGCATTTT
CDR3 protein: CASSEAPGGYSNQPQHF

J gene: TRBJ2-2
D gene: .
clone size: .
V gene: TRBV27
CDR3 DNA: TGTGCCAGCAGTTGGGAACAGGGAAGGTTGAACACCGGGGAGCTGTTTTTT
CDR3 protein: CASSWEQGRLNTGELFF

J gene: TRBJ2-1
D gene: TRBD2
clone size: .
V gene: TRBV7-2
CDR3 DNA: TGTGCCAGCAGTGGACTAGCGGGACCAAATGAGCAGTTCTTC
CDR3 protein: CASSGLAGPNEQFF

J gene: TRBJ1-1
D gene: TRBD1
clone size: once
V gene: TRBV19
CDR3 DNA: TGTGCCAGTAGTGAGCAGGGGGGAACTGAAGCTTTCTTT
CDR3 protein: CASSEQGGTEAFF

J gene: TRBJ1-2
D gene: .
clone size: .
V gene: TRBV6-1
CDR3 DNA: TGTGCCAGCAGTGGACGGGGGGGAGGCTACACCTTC
CDR3 protein: CASSGRGGGYTF

J gene: TRBJ1-3
D gene: TRBD1
clone size: .
V gene: TRBV19
CDR3 DNA: TGTGCCAGTAGACCGACAGGGTTGGATGGAAACACCATATATTTT
CDR3 protein: CASRPTGLDGNTIYF

J gene: TRBJ2-3
D gene: TRBD2
clone size: .
V gene: TRBV5-4
CDR3 DNA: TGTGCCAGCAGCTTCACCGGGGGGGCCCCAGATACGCAGTATTTT
CDR3 protein: CASSFTGGAPDTQYF

J gene: TRBJ1-5
D gene: TRBD1
clone size: .
V gene: TRBV18
CDR3 DNA: TGTGCCAGCTCAATGGGACAGGTCAATCAGCCCCAGCATTTT
CDR3 protein: CASSMGQVNQPQHF

J gene: TRBJ2-7
D gene: .
clone size: .
V gene: TRBV28
CDR3 DNA: TGTGCCAGCAGTTTATCAGGAACCTACGAGCAGTACTTC
CDR3 protein: CASSLSGTYEQYF

J gene: TRBJ2-7
D gene: .
clone size: .
V gene: TRBV2
CDR3 DNA: TGTGCCAGCATTGGGCCCGGGACTCTGGGCTACGAGCAGTACTTC
CDR3 protein: CASIGPGTLGYEQYF

J gene: TRBJ1-2
D gene: TRBD1
clone size: .
V gene: TRBV7-8
CDR3 DNA: TGTGCCAGCAGCTTACACGGGACAGCCTATGGCTACACCTTC
CDR3 protein: CASSLHGTAYGYTF

J gene: TRBJ2-7
D gene: TRBD1
clone size: .
V gene: TRBV29-1
CDR3 DNA: TGCAGCGTTATACAGGGGGCCTACGAGCAGTACTTC
CDR3 protein: CSVIQGAYEQYF

J gene: TRBJ2-6
D gene: .
clone size: .
V gene: TRBV4-3
CDR3 DNA: TGCGCCAGCAGCCAAGATAGGGTGCCGGGACAGGCCAACGTCCTGACTTTC
CDR3 protein: CASSQDRVPGQANVLTF

J gene: TRBJ2-7
D gene: TRBD1
clone size: .
V gene: TRBV29-1
CDR3 DNA: TGCAGCGTTGAAGGGGGCAGGGGGTCAAGGGAGCAGTACTTC
CDR3 protein: CSVEGGRGSREQYF

J gene: TRBJ2-5
D gene: TRBD2
clone size: .
V gene: TRBV4-1
CDR3 DNA: TGCGCCAGCAGCCAAGAGAGGTTCGGACGGGGGGACCAAGAGACCCAGTACTTC
CDR3 protein: CASSQERFGRGDQETQYF

J gene: TRBJ2-2
D gene: .
clone size: .
V gene: TRBV5-8
CDR3 DNA: TGTGCCAGCAGCGGCAGGGGGGATCACACCGGGGAGCTGTTTTTT
CDR3 protein: CASSGRGDHTGELFF